The clone carrying this T cell receptor beta chain has a handful of counts. Its target is not known. This sample is drawn from a study of post-analysis software for immune sequencing data. Study results and caveats: For normalized Chao1 diversity, multiple sclerosis patients scored significantly lower than controls did.

Unique-molecular-identifier-tagged TCR beta cDNA libraries were used. A single record per CDR3 protein comes from TCRdb applying MiXCR to the PCR reads. The data show fewer than 850,000 distinct CDR3 sequences, with 25% to 30% seen just once and roughly 0.53% held by the top ten. The sequenced sample consisted of blood. The sequence was obtained from a girl aged 5-17 years with multiple sclerosis.

CDR3 protein: CASSQVPRTGGFDYTF. The DNA of the CDR3 is TGCGCCAGCAGCCAAGTCCCTAGGACAGGGGGCTTTGACTACACCTTC. The rearrangement uses TRBV4-1 and TRBJ1-2; TRBD1 agrees at 11 bases. The germline gives CDR1 MGHRA, CDR2 YSYEKL. The V and J ends lost 1 base and 10 bases, in that order; junction bases with no gene match: 11. The CDR3 contains 16 residues.